A single sample gave rise to the 20 T cell receptor beta chains below, sequenced in a study of graft-versus-host responses after intestinal transplantation. The table came from immunoSEQ multiplex PCR; TCRdb's copy has only in-frame clones and leaves some out. The sample has around 100,000 clones, about 90% seen once; the top ten hold around 0.95%. No antigens are known for them. Material: unstimulated CD4+ T cells sorted from spleen or lymph node cells, obtained before transplant. The receptor source for this set is a human donor who was the organ donor for an intestinal transplant.

The chain employs TRBV2 and TRBJ1-2, with 8 bases lining up with TRBD1. Trimming took 5 bases from V and 4 from J; bases not matched to a gene: 6. Germline CDR1 SNHLY, CDR2 FYNNEI. This CDR3 has 14 residues. Here the CDR3 reads CASSSDRGGYGYTF. The CDR3 DNA reads TGTGCCAGCAGTTCCGACAGGGGCGGCTATGGCTACACCTTC.

The chain links TRBV30 to TRBJ2-1; the D gene is possibly TRBD2 (6 bases). Per germline, CDR1 GTSNPN and CDR2 SVGIG (reference sequence). The CDR3 length is 16 residues. V lost 1 base and J lost 0, with 13 bases in between. CDR3 region: CAWSGTTLSSYNEQFF. The DNA of the CDR3 is TGTGCCTGGAGTGGGACTACGCTGAGCTCCTACAATGAGCAGTTCTTC. The full variable domain, with the rest looked up from reference TRBV30 and TRBJ2-1, is SQTIHQWPATLVQPVGSPLSLECTVEGTSNPNLYWYRQAAGRGLQLLFYSVGIGQISSEVPQNLSASRPQDRQFILSSKKLLLSDSGFYLCAWSGTTLSSYNEQFFGPGTRLTVL.

The chain links TRBV5-6 to TRBJ2-7; D is unclear. The V end lost 4 bases, the J end lost 5 bases, and 16 bases lay between the germline ends. Germline CDR1 reads SGHDT; CDR2 reads YYEEEE. The CDR3 is 14 residues long. The CDR3 DNA is TGTGCCAGCAGCCCGGAAAATCGGTTCCACGAGCAGTACTTC. This translates into CASSPENRFHEQYF.

This chain uses TRBV28 with TRBJ1-5, with D perhaps matching TRBD1 (5 bases). The V end was cut by 2 bases, the J end by 0 bases, with 26 bases between. The CDR3 is made up of 21 amino acids. CDR1 is MDHEN, CDR2 SYDVKM, per germline. DNA of the CDR3: TGTGCCAGCAGTTTAGATTCCAGGAGGGGAACCAAAATTTATAGCAATCAGCCCCAGCATTTT. Encoded protein: CASSLDSRRGTKIYSNQPQHF. Full variable domain (missing parts from reference TRBV28 and TRBJ1-5): DVKVTQSSRYLVKRTGEKVFLECVQDMDHENMFWYRQDPGLGLRLIYFSYDVKMKEKGDIPEGYSVSREKKERFSLILESASTNQTSMYLCASSLDSRRGTKIYSNQPQHFGDGTRLSIL.

This chain uses TRBV30 with TRBJ2-7; D is ambiguous. Germline assignment: CDR1 GTSNPN and CDR2 SVGIG (reference sequence). Trimming removed 0 bases at V and 2 bases at J, with 14 bases between. This CDR3 comprises 15 residues. The CDR3 spells CAWSVTWNRAYEQYF. As DNA, the CDR3 is TGTGCCTGGAGTGTAACGTGGAACCGGGCCTACGAGCAGTACTTC. The whole variable domain, remainder taken from reference TRBV30 and TRBJ2-7, is SQTIHQWPATLVQPVGSPLSLECTVEGTSNPNLYWYRQAAGRGLQLLFYSVGIGQISSEVPQNLSASRPQDRQFILSSKKLLLSDSGFYLCAWSVTWNRAYEQYFGPGTRLTVT.

The V call is TRBV9, the J call TRBJ2-6; 7 bases agree with TRBD1. V lost 0 bases to trimming and J lost 0 bases; unmatched junction nucleotides: 6. The CDR3 spans 18 residues. CDR1 and CDR2 from the germline V gene are SGDLS and YYNGEE. CDR3 region: CASSVVDRELSGANVLTF. The CDR3 DNA is TGTGCCAGCAGCGTAGTCGACAGGGAGCTCTCTGGGGCCAACGTCCTGACTTTC.

The V call is TRBV5-4, the J call TRBJ2-5; 8 positions match TRBD2. J lost 3 bases, V lost 4 bases, and 8 bases had no gene match. The CDR3 loop spans 15 amino acids. Germline lookup yields CDR1 SGHNT and CDR2 YYREEE (reference sequence). This CDR3 reads CASSPRERGKETQYF. The DNA for the CDR3 is TGTGCCAGCAGCCCACGGGAGCGGGGGAAAGAGACCCAGTACTTC.

Written as DNA, the CDR3 is TGTGCCTGGAGTTCGAGCTACGAGCAGTACTTC. Its protein product is CAWSSSYEQYF. The V and J genes are TRBV30 and TRBJ2-7; no firm D call. CDR1 and CDR2 (germline): GTSNPN, SVGIG (reference sequence). The V end lost 2 bases, the J end lost 3 bases, and 5 bases lay between the germline ends. This CDR3 spans 11 amino acids. Full variable domain (remainder filled in from reference TRBV30 and TRBJ2-7): SQTIHQWPATLVQPVGSPLSLECTVEGTSNPNLYWYRQAAGRGLQLLFYSVGIGQISSEVPQNLSASRPQDRQFILSSKKLLLSDSGFYLCAWSSSYEQYFGPGTRLTVT.

This clone was recorded a few times. The chain uses TRBV28 and TRBJ2-7; D perhaps matches TRBD1 (5 bases). The CDR3 is made up of 14 amino acids. Trimming took off 2 bases at V and 6 bases at J, with 14 bases between the two ends. Germline assignment: CDR1 MDHEN and CDR2 SYDVKM. In nucleotides, the CDR3 is TGTGCCAGCAGTTTACTCCCAGCTCAGGGCGAGCAGTACTTC. Translation gives CASSLLPAQGEQYF.

The V call is TRBV5-6, the J call TRBJ2-7; D not certain. CDR3 size: 15 residues. Germline V gene sequence: CDR1 SGHDT, CDR2 YYEEEE. The V and J ends lost 2 bases and 0 bases respectively, with 12 bases between them. CDR3 nucleotides: TGTGCCAGCAGCTTAGTACACCTTAGCTCCTACGAGCAGTACTTC. Translated, it gives CASSLVHLSSYEQYF.

The chain uses TRBV5-1 and TRBJ2-2; no reliable D call. The CDR3 consists of 16 residues. Trimming pared 1 base from V and 4 bases from J, leaving 14 bases between. Germline loops: CDR1 SGHRS, CDR2 YFSETQ. CDR3 sequence (DNA): TGCGCCAGCAGCTTGCAGCGTGCCTCGAGCACCGGGGAGCTGTTTTTT. It encodes CASSLQRASSTGELFF.

The gene calls are TRBV9 and TRBJ1-2; D call uncertain. The V gene's germline CDR1 is SGDLS and CDR2 YYNGEE. Trimming took 0 bases from V and 4 from J, leaving 13 bases between them. This CDR3 has 15 residues. CDR3 in DNA: TGTGCCAGCAGCGTAGACCACAGTTTACGCTATGGCTACACCTTC. Translated, it gives CASSVDHSLRYGYTF.

The chain has TRBV5-1 and TRBJ2-7; weak D call: TRBD2 (6 bases). The V end was cut by 0 bases, the J end by 2 bases, with 15 bases between. This CDR3 comprises 16 residues. Germline CDR1 SGHRS, CDR2 YFSETQ. CDR3 loop: CASSLARAGRTYEQYF. The CDR3 bases are TGCGCCAGCAGCTTGGCTAGGGCAGGGAGGACCTACGAGCAGTACTTC.

CDR3 DNA: TGTGCCAGCAGTTATCTACCCCCCGATTCACCCCTCCACTTT. Encoded protein: CASSYLPPDSPLHF. The genes are TRBV6-5 and TRBJ1-6; D gene uncertain. The V end lost 3 bases, the J end lost 8 bases, and 11 bases lay between the germline ends. The CDR3 totals 14 residues. The germline gives CDR1 MNHEY, CDR2 SVGAGI.

The chain carries TRBV29-1 and TRBJ2-5; 9 nucleotides agree with TRBD1. The CDR3 contains 13 residues. Germline CDR1 SQVTM, CDR2 ANQGSEA. V shed 5 bases, J shed 6 bases, and the junction held 7 bases outside the gene matches. The CDR3 coding sequence is TGCAGCGTTCTCCGGGACAGGGCACAGACCCAGTACTTC. This sequence encodes CSVLRDRAQTQYF.

The chain recombines TRBV19 with TRBJ2-3; 8 nucleotides agree with TRBD1. Unmatched junction bases numbered 6, after V lost 6 bases and J lost 4 bases. The CDR3 length is 14 residues. CDR1 and CDR2 (germline): LNHDA, SQIVND (reference sequence). CDR3 in amino acids: CASRRQGAADTQYF. The CDR3 nucleotides are TGTGCCAGTAGACGTCAGGGGGCGGCAGATACGCAGTATTTT.

This clone was seen once. This chain links TRBV2 with TRBJ1-1; D is ambiguous. CDR1 is SNHLY and CDR2 is FYNNEI in the germline V gene. Between the trimmed V and J ends, which lost 8 bases and 3 bases, there was a span of 16 bases. The CDR3 has 14 residues. CDR3 nucleotide sequence: TGTGCCAGCTACGAAGTAGACCTCTACACTGAAGCTTTCTTT. The encoded protein is CASYEVDLYTEAFF.

The chain recombines TRBV6-1 with TRBJ1-6; no definite D call. The CDR3 contains 14 residues. CDR1 and CDR2 from the germline V gene are MNHNS and SASEGT. V gave up 3 bases and J gave up 11 bases, with 14 bases separating them. In DNA, the CDR3 is TGTGCCAGCAGTGATCCCCCTCGGGTTCCACCCCTCCACTTT. Its protein is CASSDPPRVPPLHF.

The J gene is TRBJ1-1, the V gene TRBV5-1; 8 bases are shared with TRBD1. This CDR3 is 14 amino acids long. Unmatched junction bases numbered 12, after V lost 3 bases and J lost 11 bases. CDR1 and CDR2 (germline): SGHRS, YFSETQ. Here the CDR3 reads CASSSDRGMKTAFF. In DNA, the CDR3 is TGCGCCAGCAGCTCCGACAGGGGCATGAAAACCGCTTTCTTT. The whole variable domain, filled in from reference TRBV5-1 and TRBJ1-1, reads KAGVTQTPRYLIKTRGQQVTLSCSPISGHRSVSWYQQTPGQGLQFLFEYFSETQRNKGNFPGRFSGRQFSNSRSEMNVSTLELGDSALYLCASSSDRGMKTAFFGQGTRLTVV.

CDR3 sequence reads: CASSLGTSGVKNYEQYF. The CDR3 DNA follows: TGTGCCAGCAGCTTAGGGACTAGCGGGGTTAAAAACTACGAGCAGTACTTC. The V call is TRBV7-2, the J call TRBJ2-7, with TRBD2 identical over 12 bases. Germline CDR1 SGHTA, CDR2 FQGNSA. V was pared by 1 base and J by 3 bases, with 7 bases of the junction left unmatched. This CDR3 contains 17 residues.